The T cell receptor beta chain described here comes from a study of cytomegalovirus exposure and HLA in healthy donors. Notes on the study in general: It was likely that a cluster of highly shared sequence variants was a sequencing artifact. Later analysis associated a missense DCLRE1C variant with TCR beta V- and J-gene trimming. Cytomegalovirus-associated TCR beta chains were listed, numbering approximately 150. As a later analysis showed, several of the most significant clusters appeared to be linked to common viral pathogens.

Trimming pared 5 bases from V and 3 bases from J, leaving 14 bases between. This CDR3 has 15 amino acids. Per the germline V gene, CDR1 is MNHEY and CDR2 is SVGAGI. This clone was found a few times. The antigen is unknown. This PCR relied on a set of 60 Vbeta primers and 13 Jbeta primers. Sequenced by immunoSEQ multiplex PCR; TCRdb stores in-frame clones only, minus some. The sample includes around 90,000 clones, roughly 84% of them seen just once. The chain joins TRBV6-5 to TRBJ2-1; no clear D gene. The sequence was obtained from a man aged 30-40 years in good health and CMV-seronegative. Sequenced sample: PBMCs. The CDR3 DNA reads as TGTGCCAGCAGTAGCGCCGGGTTAAACTACAATGAGCAGTTCTTC. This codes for CASSSAGLNYNEQFF.